The rows below give T cell receptor beta chains drawn from one sample of a study of blood T cell repertoires in COVID-19. The method was immunoSEQ multiplex PCR; TCRdb's version includes in-frame clones alone and lacks a portion of them. The top ten clones hold nearly 3.5% of a sample with under 200,000 clones, roughly 80% of them seen once. Material for sequencing was PBMCs or T cells enriched from blood (not recorded which). The source is a woman aged 55 to 70 who had recovered from COVID-19. The CDR3 runs from the conserved cysteine through the conserved F or W. The D gene is left open where the match is weak. Size is stated for part of the rows, as once, few or many counts, or as a class when the clone is expanded.

D,size,V,J,CDR3,DNA
NA,few,TRBV7-3,TRBJ1-5,CASSALGSGNQPQHF,TGTGCCAGCAGCGCGCTAGGCTCGGGGAATCAGCCCCAGCATTTT
TRBD1,NA,TRBV27,TRBJ1-1,CASHKLPQDRGKVAFF,TGTGCCAGCCATAAACTACCCCAAGACAGGGGAAAGGTCGCTTTCTTT
TRBD1,once,TRBV27,TRBJ2-7,CASSSTATFWGPGQGLPTLYEQYF,TGTGCCAGCAGTTCAACCGCGACTTTCTGGGGGCCGGGACAGGGTCTTCCTACTCTCTACGAGCAGTACTTC
NA,once,TRBV7-3,TRBJ2-5,CASSLSRDGETQYF,TGTGCCAGCAGCTTAAGCAGGGATGGAGAGACCCAGTACTTC
TRBD1,NA,TRBV30,TRBJ2-5,CALDPRQGPPKETQYF,TGTGCCCTGGACCCTCGACAGGGACCGCCAAAAGAGACCCAGTACTTC
NA,NA,TRBV9,TRBJ1-2,CASSVSHSYGYTF,TGTGCCAGCAGCGTATCCCACTCCTATGGCTACACCTTC
TRBD1,NA,TRBV19,TRBJ1-5,CASSKTGVNQPQHF,TGTGCCAGTAGCAAGACAGGGGTCAATCAGCCCCAGCATTTT
NA,NA,TRBV5-1,TRBJ2-5,CASSLDSQETQYF,TGCGCCAGCAGCTTGGACTCCCAAGAGACCCAGTACTTC
TRBD1,NA,TRBV6-5,TRBJ1-6,CASRDRGNSPLHF,TGTGCCAGCAGGGACAGGGGCAATTCACCCCTCCACTTT
TRBD1,few,TRBV5-1,TRBJ2-1,CASSFGQGASQFF,TGCGCCAGCAGCTTCGGACAGGGGGCATCGCAGTTCTTC
TRBD2,NA,TRBV27,TRBJ2-1,CASSWLAGGIRNEQFF,TGTGCCAGCAGTTGGCTAGCGGGGGGGATTCGCAATGAGCAGTTCTTC
NA,once,TRBV3-1/TRBV3-2,TRBJ1-5,CASSSEFSNQPQHF,TGTGCCAGCAGCTCGGAGTTTAGCAATCAGCCCCAGCATTTT
NA,NA,TRBV6-1,TRBJ2-7,CASSEVSREQYF,TGTGCCAGCAGTGAAGTCTCTCGGGAGCAGTACTTC
NA,once,TRBV2,TRBJ2-7,CASRRLGGTGSSYEQYF,TGTGCCAGCAGACGCCTCGGGGGGACAGGAAGCTCCTACGAGCAGTACTTC
NA,NA,TRBV7-2,TRBJ2-3,CASSLAPGPKYF,TGTGCCAGCAGCTTAGCGCCAGGCCCGAAGTATTTT
TRBD1,NA,TRBV7-9,TRBJ2-7,CASSSKGTGGPDEQYF,TGTGCCAGCAGCTCTAAAGGGACAGGGGGCCCCGACGAGCAGTACTTC
NA,NA,TRBV5-6,TRBJ2-7,CASSYDSPGALAYEQYF,TGTGCCAGCAGCTACGACTCCCCTGGGGCACTTGCCTACGAGCAGTACTTC
TRBD1,NA,TRBV30,TRBJ2-6,CACHRGLSGANVLTF,TGTGCCTGTCACAGGGGTTTGAGTGGGGCCAACGTCCTGACTTTC
TRBD1,once,TRBV3-1/TRBV3-2,TRBJ1-2,CASSPRARDREGYTF,TGTGCCAGCAGCCCACGGGCCCGGGACAGGGAGGGCTACACCTTC
TRBD1,NA,TRBV11-2,TRBJ2-7,CASSIRTGEDEQYF,TGTGCCAGCAGCATTAGGACAGGGGAGGACGAGCAGTACTTC
TRBD1,NA,TRBV2,TRBJ2-5,CASYRGETQYF,TGTGCCAGTTACAGGGGAGAGACCCAGTACTTC
NA,NA,TRBV9,TRBJ1-5,CASSVDISNQPQHF,TGTGCCAGCAGCGTAGACATTAGCAATCAGCCCCAGCATTTT
TRBD2,NA,TRBV10-3,TRBJ2-5,CAIGTTSGVMRETQYF,TGTGCCATCGGAACGACTAGCGGGGTCATGCGAGAGACCCAGTACTTC
TRBD1,many,TRBV4-1,TRBJ2-7,CASSQGWTGISYEQYF,TGCGCCAGCAGCCAAGGTTGGACAGGGATCTCCTACGAGCAGTACTTC
TRBD1,once,TRBV2,TRBJ2-5,CASSEAQQGASETQYF,TGTGCCAGCAGTGAAGCGCAACAGGGGGCGTCTGAGACCCAGTACTTC
TRBD2,NA,TRBV3-1/TRBV3-2,TRBJ2-5,CASSKLAGGGPETQYF,TGTGCCAGCAGTAAACTAGCGGGGGGAGGGCCAGAGACCCAGTACTTC
NA,NA,TRBV25-1,TRBJ1-6,CARRGGHLRSSYNSPLHF,TGTGCCAGGAGGGGAGGACACCTAAGGAGCTCCTATAATTCACCCCTCCACTTT
NA,NA,TRBV5-1,TRBJ1-1,CASSLVGMNTEAFF,TGCGCCAGCAGCTTGGTGGGCATGAACACTGAAGCTTTCTTT
NA,NA,TRBV6-5,TRBJ1-3,CASSPGSIGNTIYF,TGTGCCAGCAGTCCAGGGTCCATTGGAAACACCATATATTTT
TRBD1,NA,TRBV6-1,TRBJ2-6,CASSEYGYRLQGAGGANVLTF,TGTGCCAGCAGTGAATATGGATATCGGCTACAGGGGGCGGGAGGGGCCAACGTCCTGACTTTC
TRBD1,NA,TRBV7-2,TRBJ1-3,CASSLVTGQGYGNTIYF,TGTGCCAGCAGCTTAGTGACGGGACAGGGGTATGGAAACACCATATATTTT
NA,once,TRBV6-5,TRBJ1-1,CASSWTDKGVLAFF,TGTGCCAGCAGTTGGACCGACAAGGGGGTCTTAGCTTTCTTT
NA,NA,TRBV2,TRBJ1-2,CASSLSGLEGYTF,TGTGCCAGCAGCCTATCAGGGTTAGAGGGCTACACCTTC
NA,NA,TRBV5-8,TRBJ1-1,CASSFNRGGYTEAFF,TGTGCCAGCAGCTTTAATCGGGGTGGGTACACTGAAGCTTTCTTT
TRBD1,NA,TRBV29-1,TRBJ2-5,CSVYPTGQETQYF,TGCAGCGTTTACCCGACAGGGCAAGAGACCCAGTACTTC
TRBD1,NA,TRBV6-4,TRBJ2-1,CASSEGTGAYNEQFF,TGTGCCAGCAGTGAAGGGACAGGGGCCTACAATGAGCAGTTCTTC